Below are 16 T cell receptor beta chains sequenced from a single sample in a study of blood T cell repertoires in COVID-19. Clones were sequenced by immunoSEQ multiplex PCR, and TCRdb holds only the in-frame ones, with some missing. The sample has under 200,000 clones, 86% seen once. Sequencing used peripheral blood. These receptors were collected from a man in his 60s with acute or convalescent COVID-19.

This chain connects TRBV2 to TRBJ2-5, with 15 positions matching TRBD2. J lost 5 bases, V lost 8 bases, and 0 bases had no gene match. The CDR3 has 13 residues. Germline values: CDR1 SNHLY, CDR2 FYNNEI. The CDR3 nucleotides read TGTGCCAGCGGGACTAGCGGGAGGGAGACCCAGTACTTC. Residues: CASGTSGRETQYF.

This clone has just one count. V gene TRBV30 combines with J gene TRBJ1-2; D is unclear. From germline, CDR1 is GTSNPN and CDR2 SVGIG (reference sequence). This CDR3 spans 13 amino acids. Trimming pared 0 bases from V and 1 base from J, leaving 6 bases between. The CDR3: CAWSVSLNYGYTF. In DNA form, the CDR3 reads TGTGCCTGGAGTGTATCCCTTAACTATGGCTACACCTTC.

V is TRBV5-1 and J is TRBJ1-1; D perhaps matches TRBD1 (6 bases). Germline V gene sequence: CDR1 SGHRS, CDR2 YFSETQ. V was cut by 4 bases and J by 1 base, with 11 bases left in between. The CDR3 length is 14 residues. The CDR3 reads CASSRVGANTEAFF. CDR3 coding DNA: TGCGCCAGCAGCCGGGTGGGGGCGAACACTGAAGCTTTCTTT.

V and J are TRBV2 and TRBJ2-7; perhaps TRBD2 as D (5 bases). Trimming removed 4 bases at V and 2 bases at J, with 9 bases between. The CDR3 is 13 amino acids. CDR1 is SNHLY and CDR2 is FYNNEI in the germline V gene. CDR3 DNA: TGTGCCAGCAGTGGGACTGGGACCTACGAGCAGTACTTC. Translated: CASSGTGTYEQYF.

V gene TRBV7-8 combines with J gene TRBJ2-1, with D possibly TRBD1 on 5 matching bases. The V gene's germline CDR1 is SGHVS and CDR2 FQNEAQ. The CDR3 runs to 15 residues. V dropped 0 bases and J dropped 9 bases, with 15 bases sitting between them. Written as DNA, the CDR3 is TGTGCCAGCAGCTTAGCCGGGCAAGGGGTCGGTGAGCAGTTCTTC. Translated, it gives CASSLAGQGVGEQFF.

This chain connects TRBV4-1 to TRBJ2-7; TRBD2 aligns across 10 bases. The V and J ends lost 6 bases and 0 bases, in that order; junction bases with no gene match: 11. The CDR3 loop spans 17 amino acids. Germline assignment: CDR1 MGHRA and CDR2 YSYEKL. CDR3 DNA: TGCGCCAGCAGACCCACCGGGACTAGCGCCGACTCCTACGAGCAGTACTTC. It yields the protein CASRPTGTSADSYEQYF.

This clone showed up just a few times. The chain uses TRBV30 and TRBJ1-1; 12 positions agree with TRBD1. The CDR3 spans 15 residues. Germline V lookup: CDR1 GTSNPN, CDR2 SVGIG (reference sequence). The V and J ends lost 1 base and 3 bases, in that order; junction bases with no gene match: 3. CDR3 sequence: CAWSEGQGAYTEAFF. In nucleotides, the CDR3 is TGTGCCTGGAGTGAGGGACAGGGGGCGTACACTGAAGCTTTCTTT. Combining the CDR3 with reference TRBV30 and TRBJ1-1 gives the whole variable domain SQTIHQWPATLVQPVGSPLSLECTVEGTSNPNLYWYRQAAGRGLQLLFYSVGIGQISSEVPQNLSASRPQDRQFILSSKKLLLSDSGFYLCAWSEGQGAYTEAFFGQGTRLTVV.

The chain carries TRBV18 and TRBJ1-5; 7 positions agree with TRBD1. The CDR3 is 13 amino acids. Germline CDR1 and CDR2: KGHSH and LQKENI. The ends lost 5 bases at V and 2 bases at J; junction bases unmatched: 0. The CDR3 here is CASSGQGNQPQHF. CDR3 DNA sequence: TGTGCCAGCTCAGGACAGGGCAATCAGCCCCAGCATTTT.

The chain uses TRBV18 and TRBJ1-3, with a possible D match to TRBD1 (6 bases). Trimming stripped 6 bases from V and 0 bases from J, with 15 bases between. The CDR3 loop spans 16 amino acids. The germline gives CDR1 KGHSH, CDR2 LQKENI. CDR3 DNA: TGTGCCAGCTCGACGGACAGCTTACTCTCTGGAAACACCATATATTTT. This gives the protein CASSTDSLLSGNTIYF.

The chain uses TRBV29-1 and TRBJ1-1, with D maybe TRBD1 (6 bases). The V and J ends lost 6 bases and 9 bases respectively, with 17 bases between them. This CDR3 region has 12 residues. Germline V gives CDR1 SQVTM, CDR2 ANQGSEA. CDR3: CSVGFGRGQAFF. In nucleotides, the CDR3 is TGCAGCGTAGGGTTTGGGCGGGGGCAAGCTTTCTTT.

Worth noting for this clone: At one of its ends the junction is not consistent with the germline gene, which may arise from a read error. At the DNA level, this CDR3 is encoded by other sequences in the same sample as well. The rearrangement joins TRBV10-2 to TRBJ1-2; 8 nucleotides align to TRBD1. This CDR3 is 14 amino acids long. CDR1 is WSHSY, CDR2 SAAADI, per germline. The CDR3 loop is CASSLPGQAYGYTF. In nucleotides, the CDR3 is TGCGCCAGCAGTCTACCGGGACAGGCCTATGGCTATACCTTC.

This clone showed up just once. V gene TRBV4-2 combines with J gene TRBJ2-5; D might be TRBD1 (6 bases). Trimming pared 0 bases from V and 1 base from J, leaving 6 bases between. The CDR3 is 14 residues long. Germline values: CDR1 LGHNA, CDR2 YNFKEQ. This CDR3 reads CASSQDRGQETQYF. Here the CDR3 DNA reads TGTGCCAGCAGCCAAGACAGGGGCCAAGAGACCCAGTACTTC.

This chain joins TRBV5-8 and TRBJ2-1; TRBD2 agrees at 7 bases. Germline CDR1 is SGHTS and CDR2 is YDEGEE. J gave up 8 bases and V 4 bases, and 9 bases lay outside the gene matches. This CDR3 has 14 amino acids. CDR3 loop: CASSHGGSSYEQFF. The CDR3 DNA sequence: TGTGCCAGCAGCCACGGCGGGAGTTCCTATGAGCAGTTCTTC.

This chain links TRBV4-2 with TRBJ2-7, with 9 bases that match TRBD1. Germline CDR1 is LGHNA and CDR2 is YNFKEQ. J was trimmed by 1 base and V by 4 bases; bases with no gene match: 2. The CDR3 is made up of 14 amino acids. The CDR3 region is CASSPGQGSYEQYF. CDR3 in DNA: TGTGCCAGCAGCCCTGGACAGGGGTCCTACGAGCAGTACTTC.

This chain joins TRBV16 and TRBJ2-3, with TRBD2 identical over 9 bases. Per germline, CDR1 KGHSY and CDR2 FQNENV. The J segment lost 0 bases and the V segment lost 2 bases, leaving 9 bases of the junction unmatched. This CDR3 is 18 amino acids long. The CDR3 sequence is CASSQLPLAGISTDTQYF. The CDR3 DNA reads TGTGCCAGCAGCCAACTGCCCCTAGCGGGGATAAGCACAGATACGCAGTATTTT.

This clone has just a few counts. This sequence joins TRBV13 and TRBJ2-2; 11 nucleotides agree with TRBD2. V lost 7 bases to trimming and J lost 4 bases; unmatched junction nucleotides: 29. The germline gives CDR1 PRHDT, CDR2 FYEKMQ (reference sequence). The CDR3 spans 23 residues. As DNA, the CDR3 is TGTGCCAGCACCCCCCTGAGCCCTCGCGTAGCGGGAGGGCCGGGGGAGGGCACCGGGGAGCTGTTTTTT. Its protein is CASTPLSPRVAGGPGEGTGELFF.